The 11 T cell receptor beta chains presented below share a single source sample, sequenced in a study of glioma-infiltrating T cells. The iRepertoire nested amplicon-rescue multiplex PCR amplified TCR alpha and beta CDR3s from RNA. TCRdb re-analysed the multiplex PCR reads in MiXCR, keeping a single row per CDR3 protein. This table holds fewer than 250,000 distinct CDR3 sequences, 32% found once. Sequenced material: glioma tissue, nonneoplastic brain tissue, or PBMCs (not recorded which). These receptor sequences come from a human donor with low-grade glioma or glioblastoma, undergoing nonglioma brain surgery, or in good health (not recorded which).

This clonotype was counted ten times or more. The CDR3 DNA follows: TGCTCGACGCAGACTAGCGGGAGATGGTATGAGCAGTTCTTC. It is translated as CSTQTSGRWYEQFF. The gene calls are TRBV20-1 and TRBJ2-1; TRBD2 matches at 12 bases. Germline loops: CDR1 DFQATT, CDR2 SNEGSKA (reference sequence). The CDR3 contains 14 residues.

This clonotype has at least ten counts. The chain carries TRBV2 and TRBJ2-3, with 8 bases aligning to TRBD1. The ends lost 5 bases at V and 4 bases at J; junction bases unmatched: 11. Germline-derived CDR1 and CDR2 are SNHLY and FYNNEI. This CDR3 is 16 amino acids long. CDR3: CASSLDRTGPADTQYF. The CDR3 DNA follows: TGTGCCAGCAGTCTTGACAGGACAGGGCCCGCAGATACGCAGTATTTT.

This chain joins TRBV5-4 and TRBJ2-5, with 9 bases lining up with TRBD1. J was trimmed by 4 bases and V by 2 bases; bases with no gene match: 9. Germline V gene data show CDR1 as SGHNT and CDR2 as YYREEE (reference sequence). CDR3 length: 16 residues. For the CDR3, the DNA is TGTGCCAGCAGCTTCATGACAGGGGGAGGGGCAGAGACCCAGTACTTC. It is translated as CASSFMTGGGAETQYF.

Notes on this clonotype: A junction end diverges from the germline sequence, so it may reflect a read error. In DNA, the CDR3 is TGTTCCAGCAGTTCCCGGCCAGGCCTAGCGGGAGGGCGCTCCGATCCGAAGTCTTTT. Translated: CSSSSRPGLAGGRSDPKSF. The chain has TRBV6-6 and TRBJ2-3; 12 nucleotides match TRBD2. CDR1 and CDR2 (germline): MNHNY, SVGAGI (reference sequence). The CDR3 covers 19 residues.

This clonotype has ten or more counts. V is TRBV7-9 and J is TRBJ2-7; D not resolved. Germline V gives CDR1 SEHNR, CDR2 FQNEAQ (reference sequence). The CDR3 totals 13 residues. V was trimmed by 1 base and J by 5 bases, leaving 9 bases between them. DNA for the CDR3: TGTGCCAGCAGCTTAGACCCCGTCCACGAGCAGTACTTC. This codes for CASSLDPVHEQYF.

This clonotype has a count of ten or more. For the CDR3, the DNA is TGCGCCAGCAGCTTGTTGCACACAGATACGCAGTATTTT. Its protein is CASSLLHTDTQYF. The chain joins TRBV5-1 to TRBJ2-3; D is uncertain. CDR1 is SGHRS, CDR2 YFSETQ, per germline. V gave up 1 base and J gave up 2 bases, with 5 bases separating them. The CDR3 sequence is 13 residues long. Combining the CDR3 with reference TRBV5-1 and TRBJ2-3 gives the whole variable domain KAGVTQTPRYLIKTRGQQVTLSCSPISGHRSVSWYQQTPGQGLQFLFEYFSETQRNKGNFPGRFSGRQFSNSRSEMNVSTLELGDSALYLCASSLLHTDTQYFGPGTRLTVL.

For this clonotype: Germline and junction disagree at one end, which may indicate a read error. V and J are TRBV28 and TRBJ1-5; possibly TRBD1 for D (5 bases). The CDR3 contains 13 residues. The germline gives CDR1 MDHEN, CDR2 SYDVKM. CDR3 sequence: CASRGEKNKKKNF. For the CDR3, the DNA is TGTGCCAGCAGGGGGGAAAAGAATAAGAAAAAGAATTTT.

This clonotype came up a few times. Here the CDR3 DNA reads TGTGCCAGCAGCTTAGCAACGAGTCCGGGTCGAGGGAGGAAAAACATTCAGTACTTC. Protein product: CASSLATSPGRGRKNIQYF. The chain carries TRBV7-9 and TRBJ2-4, with D tentatively TRBD2 (6 bases). Germline CDR1 SEHNR, CDR2 FQNEAQ (reference sequence). This CDR3 spans 19 amino acids. V lost 0 bases and J 4 bases, leaving 22 bases between the germline ends.

This clonotype was detected ten times or more. The CDR3 protein is CASSWGLAGDENNEQFF. CDR3 bases: TGTGCCAGCAGTTGGGGCTTAGCGGGAGATGAAAACAATGAGCAGTTCTTC. The chain is built from TRBV28 and TRBJ2-1, with 9 bases fitting TRBD2. The CDR3 loop spans 17 amino acids. Unmatched junction bases numbered 12, after V lost 4 bases and J lost 5 bases. Germline V gene sequence: CDR1 MDHEN, CDR2 SYDVKM. Supplemented by reference TRBV28 and TRBJ2-1, the full variable domain reads DVKVTQSSRYLVKRTGEKVFLECVQDMDHENMFWYRQDPGLGLRLIYFSYDVKMKEKGDIPEGYSVSREKKERFSLILESASTNQTSMYLCASSWGLAGDENNEQFFGPGTRLTVL.

This chain joins TRBV12-3 or TRBV12-4 and TRBJ2-2; D gene unclear. Trimming left V 2 bases short and J 0 bases short, with 7 bases between. The CDR3 contains 15 residues. The CDR3 DNA is TGTGCCAGCAGTTTAAACTGGGCGAACACCGGGGAGCTGTTTTTT. Its translation: CASSLNWANTGELFF.

Of note for this clonotype: A much more abundant neighbour one base away suggests this may be a read error. The chain combines TRBV7-9 with TRBJ2-1, with D perhaps given as TRBD1 or TRBD2 (7 bases each). This CDR3 spans 14 amino acids. V lost 1 base, J lost 9 bases, and 13 bases lay in between. Germline loops: CDR1 SEHNR, CDR2 FQNEAQ (reference sequence). The CDR3 DNA is TGTGCCAGCAGCTTAGATTCAGGGGGGGGTGAGCAGTTCTTC. It is translated as CASSLDSGGGEQFF.